This T cell receptor (beta chain) came from a study of T cells in Graves' hyperthyroidism and ophthalmopathy (dated by TCRdb to between 2018 and 2021). In the study overall: TCR V-J signatures able to tell the groups apart were searched for in a discovery cohort of 90 to 100 patients, of whom under 45 had Graves' ophthalmopathy and about 60 had stable Graves' hyperthyroidism. Prospective prediction of ophthalmopathy was tested in an independent validation cohort consisting of 18 to 20 hyperthyroidism patients and more than 15 patients who later progressed to ophthalmopathy. For training and testing, the 95 to 100 patients in the discovery cohort were randomly divided in a 7:3 ratio. TCR Vbeta CDR3 sequencing of 120 to 150 peripheral blood samples (roughly 43 ophthalmopathy, under 80 hyperthyroidism and roughly 17 progressor patients) is reported in the paper. In six Graves' hyperthyroidism patients, the study also compared T-cell repertoires from thyroid tissue with T-cell repertoires from blood. Following sampling, methimazole starting at 30 mg daily was given to hyperthyroidism patients, and high-dose intravenous methylprednisolone was given to ophthalmopathy patients.

As regards this clonotype: Its binding antigen is unknown. No per-base quality is available; no much larger clone lies one base away.

Findings and caveats that apply to the study as a whole: Most expanded thyroid clonotypes (frequency above 0.001) were also detected in blood, a finding suggesting that blood repertoires may reflect thyroid immune responses. During validation, the model predicted progression to ophthalmopathy a median of approximately 6 months ahead of onset, with more than 55% sensitivity and 72% to 80% specificity. Sample size was not statistically predetermined, and blinding of investigators to group allocation was not performed. In cross-validation, a model built on a 13 V-J signature told ophthalmopathy apart from stable hyperthyroidism with approximately 91% sensitivity and roughly 83% specificity, and in testing the same model reached 80%/75%.

Exclusion was applied to patients with uncontrolled infections, other autoimmune diseases, pregnancy or lactation. Diagnoses relied on clinical symptoms, serum thyroxine and TRAb, thyroid ultrasound and orbital computed tomography. Total RNA was extracted with Trizol reagent, and quality was checked on an Agilent 2100 Bioanalyzer. Amplification of TCR beta CDR3 regions was carried out from RNA transcripts. The TCR CDR3 was subjected to a first round of RT-PCR using the HTBI primer set and the Qiagen OneStep RT-PCR kit. A second multiplex PCR round built the libraries, followed by size selection and purification. Libraries were sequenced paired-end with 100 bp reads on an Illumina HiSeq2000. The original methods were these. SOAPnuke was used to process the raw data, with reads discarded if the reads contained adapters or uncalled bases, had a mean Phred below 15, or lacked an exact constant-primer or identifier match. High-quality paired reads were merged with COPE v1.2.5, and unique nucleotide sequences were defined as clonotypes. MiTCR v1.1 was used to align clonotypes to the IMGT TRBV, TRBD and TRBJ reference segments. The analysis included only V-J combinations with a frequency above 0.0001, which together covered 99% to 99.2% of the repertoires. A TCS score was defined as the ratio between F50 (clonal expansion) and ExV (chaos), using BLOSUM62-based TCRdist between CDR3 peptides within each V-J. Welch's t-statistics and random forest reduced fewer than 550 V-J features to around 14, which were used in a naive Bayes classifier (R e1071). Thyroid-blood repertoire similarity was quantified with the Morisita-Horn index. Using fastp at Q25 and MiXCR, TCRdb reprocessed the public reads and kept productive beta chains. Each entry is one CDR3 protein sequence, shown with its most common DNA and genes. None of the V and J calls come from the authors' own analysis; TCRdb made them. A total of around 620,000 distinct CDR3 sequences appear in this sample, under 60% of them only once. The ten largest clones add up to roughly 19% of the sample.

The CDR3 spans 14 residues, from the cysteine through the phenylalanine. Only the CDR3 portion is preserved as DNA: 42 bases, with reading frame beginning at the first base. CDR1 and CDR2, per the germline V gene, are ENHRY and SYGVKD. Between the V and J ends, shortened by 6 bases and 7 bases respectively, the junction contains 18 bases. The specimen was peripheral blood or thyroid tissue (not recorded which). This sequence uses TRBV10-3 and TRBJ1-1; a weak D assignment points to TRBD1 (6 bases agree). The receptor was derived from an adult woman with Graves' disease, either hyperthyroidism or ophthalmopathy (not recorded which). The nucleotide sequence reads TGTGCCATCAGGACCCAGGGGTCCCAGGGTGAAGCTTTCTTT. Its product reads: CAIRTQGSQGEAFF.